This entry concerns a single T cell receptor (beta chain). Its specificity is unknown. Produced via immunoSEQ multiplex PCR; TCRdb's table is partial and in-frame only. The sample gives under 140,000 clones, 70% to 90% of which show up once; roughly 3.2% is in the top ten. The data belong to a study of T cell responses to AZD1222 COVID-19 vaccine. Whole-study findings and limits: Donors, mostly white British, included more females; clonal diversity was possibly underestimated.

The sample was peripheral blood, taken on day 0 of AZD1222 vaccination. The receptor was derived from an adult in good health.

The CDR3 loop is CSVPIRQGGGEKLFF. CDR3 nucleotides: TGCAGCGTCCCTATTAGACAGGGCGGGGGAGAAAAACTGTTTTTT. The J gene is TRBJ1-4, the V gene TRBV29-1; 7 bases align to TRBD1. Germline V gene sequence: CDR1 SQVTM, CDR2 ANQGSEA. V dropped 6 bases and J dropped 8; count of bases not matched to a gene: 15. CDR3 size: 15 residues.